Included here is one TCR beta chain sequence, with context. CDR1 and CDR2 from the germline V gene are SEHNR and FQNEAQ (reference sequence). CDR3 size: 17 residues. V dropped 5 bases and J dropped 4 bases, with 23 bases sitting between them. The data were obtained in a study of long-term antiretroviral therapy in people with HIV. Running of the v3.0 immunoSEQ assay took place at survey level. Method: immunoSEQ multiplex PCR; TCRdb's copy keeps in-frame clones and lacks some. The sample lists roughly 20,000 clones, 79% occurring once. The sequencing used unsorted PBMCs, collected 4.1 years after starting antiretroviral therapy. This rearrangement joins TRBV7-9 to TRBJ1-1; D perhaps matches TRBD1 (5 bases). This sequence was found in a woman in her 40s with HIV. In DNA form, the CDR3 reads TGTGCCAGCAGCCCACCGAGGGGTAAAGGAAGCGGCACTGAAGCTTTCTTT. It codes for CASSPPRGKGSGTEAFF.